The subject of this entry is one T cell receptor (beta chain). Its target is not known. This sample is part of a study of cytomegalovirus exposure and HLA in healthy donors. General observations from the study: The tendency of first-cohort TCR clusters to co-occur in the 100 to 150 validation repertoires emerged from a later analysis.

TCRdb keeps only in-frame clones here, not all; method: immunoSEQ multiplex PCR. The sample holds more than 300,000 clones, 86% seen once. V was shortened by 8 bases and J by 0 bases, with 11 bases between the two germline ends. The CDR3 runs to 14 residues. Germline CDR1 MNHNS, CDR2 SASEGT. The sequence came from a woman under 30 in good health and CMV-seronegative. Material for sequencing was PBMCs. This chain joins TRBV6-1 and TRBJ2-1; D is uncertain. Written as DNA, the CDR3 is TGTGCCAGCGGCAAACAAAGCTCCTACAATGAGCAGTTCTTC. Translated: CASGKQSSYNEQFF.